The 22 T cell receptor beta chains below come from one sample, sequenced in a study of cytomegalovirus exposure and HLA in healthy donors. Primers included in the PCR were 60 Vbeta and 13 Jbeta primers. Only in-frame clones appear in the TCRdb table, and some are missing; sequencing was by immunoSEQ multiplex PCR. The data show under 200,000 clones, approximately 77% seen once. The sample was PBMCs. All receptors derive from a man aged 35 to 55 in good health and CMV-seropositive.

This chain joins TRBV7-2 and TRBJ2-5; 9 bases agree with TRBD2. This CDR3 has 14 amino acids. The V gene's germline CDR1 is SGHTA and CDR2 FQGNSA. With V trimmed by 6 bases and J by 5 bases, 7 bases remained unmatched. The DNA for the CDR3 is TGTGCCAGCAGTTCCTGGGCGGGAGGGGAGACCCAGTACTTC. Protein product: CASSSWAGGETQYF.

This chain joins TRBV6-5 and TRBJ1-4; the match to TRBD1 covers 8 bases. The CDR3 spans 15 residues. V gave up 7 bases and J gave up 3 bases; unmatched junction bases: 7. The germline V gene has CDR1 MNHEY and CDR2 SVGAGI. CDR3 protein: CASNRGAVANEKLFF. CDR3 in DNA: TGTGCCAGCAACAGGGGGGCAGTGGCTAATGAAAAACTGTTTTTT.

The rearrangement links TRBV18 to TRBJ2-7, with 7 bases fitting TRBD1. Trimming at V came to 0 bases and at J to 2 bases, leaving 7 bases not matched to a gene. The CDR3 is 16 amino acids. The germline V gene has CDR1 KGHSH and CDR2 LQKENI. The CDR3 reads CASSPPAGTEPYEQYF. The CDR3 coding sequence is TGTGCCAGCTCACCACCTGCCGGGACAGAACCCTACGAGCAGTACTTC.

The V gene is TRBV6-5, the J gene TRBJ1-3; no clear D. CDR3 size: 14 residues. CDR1 is MNHEY and CDR2 is SVGAGI in the germline V gene. Between the trimmed V and J ends, which lost 5 bases and 4 bases, there was a span of 12 bases. The CDR3 DNA sequence: TGTGCCAGCAGTGAGGGCGGCGGAGGAAACACCATATATTTT. Translated, it gives CASSEGGGGNTIYF.

This chain joins TRBV29-1 and TRBJ2-7; a weak D match, TRBD1 (7 bases). CDR1 SQVTM and CDR2 ANQGSEA come from the germline V gene. CDR3 length equals 14 residues. Trimming stripped 6 bases from V and 0 bases from J, with 15 bases between. In DNA, the CDR3 is TGCAGCGTCCGGGCGGGACAGAGCTCCTACGAGCAGTACTTC. Translating gives CSVRAGQSSYEQYF.

The table lists this clone with a few counts. This sequence joins TRBV6-1 and TRBJ2-2; D unclear. Germline loops: CDR1 MNHNS, CDR2 SASEGT. The CDR3 consists of 16 residues. Between the trimmed V and J ends, which lost 2 bases and 0 bases, there was a span of 10 bases. The DNA for the CDR3 is TGTGCCAGCAGTGAATTCGGTGCTGCGAACACCGGGGAGCTGTTTTTT. Its translation is CASSEFGAANTGELFF.

The chain employs TRBV13 and TRBJ2-5; 7 bases line up with TRBD1. CDR3 length: 15 residues. Trimming took 5 bases from V and 2 from J; bases not matched to a gene: 8. Germline V gene lookup returns CDR1 PRHDT and CDR2 FYEKMQ (reference sequence). The CDR3 DNA reads TGTGCCAGCAGCCATGACAGGGCCCCACAAGAGACCCAGTACTTC. This codes for CASSHDRAPQETQYF.

The J gene is TRBJ2-5, the V gene TRBV6-1; D is perhaps TRBD2 (5 bases). The germline V gene has CDR1 MNHNS and CDR2 SASEGT. The length of the CDR3 is 16 residues. The germline V and J ends were trimmed by 4 bases and 2 bases, with 17 bases remaining between them. The CDR3 bases are TGTGCCAGCAGTGCCCGGGGTGTTCGCGGGCAAGAGACCCAGTACTTC. This sequence encodes CASSARGVRGQETQYF.

This clone was observed a handful of times. The chain employs TRBV9 and TRBJ2-5, with 8 bases identical to TRBD1. The CDR3 is 15 residues long. J was trimmed by 4 bases and V by 4 bases; bases with no gene match: 9. Germline V gene lookup returns CDR1 SGDLS and CDR2 YYNGEE. The CDR3 region is CASSPEFTGGETQYF. CDR3 in DNA: TGTGCCAGCAGCCCAGAGTTCACAGGGGGAGAGACCCAGTACTTC.

V and J are TRBV29-1 and TRBJ2-7, with a tentative D call TRBD1 (6 bases). V was pared by 4 bases and J by 4 bases, with 11 bases between. This CDR3 has 12 residues. Per the germline V gene, CDR1 is SQVTM and CDR2 is ANQGSEA. This CDR3 is CSVGQAHYEQYF. CDR3 DNA sequence: TGCAGCGTTGGACAGGCTCATTACGAGCAGTACTTC.

The chain carries TRBV29-1 and TRBJ1-4, with 7 bases fitting TRBD1. V trimming: 6 bases; J trimming: 2 bases; junction bases outside the gene matches: 6. CDR3 length: 14 residues. Germline CDR1 SQVTM, CDR2 ANQGSEA. CDR3 sequence: CSVKTGKTNEKLFF. The CDR3, as DNA: TGCAGCGTCAAGACAGGGAAGACTAATGAAAAACTGTTTTTT.

This clone was counted between two and nine times. This chain joins TRBV15 and TRBJ2-7, with 9 bases aligning to TRBD1. CDR3 length: 15 residues. Trimming removed 4 bases from V and 6 bases from J; junction bases left unmatched: 10. Germline loops: CDR1 LNHNV, CDR2 YYDKDF (reference sequence). The CDR3 nucleotides read TGTGCCACCAGCATTATCCGGGACAGGGTGAGCGAGCAGTACTTC. Protein sequence: CATSIIRDRVSEQYF. The entire variable domain, with the rest obtained from reference TRBV15 and TRBJ2-7, is as follows: DAMVIQNPRYQVTQFGKPVTLSCSQTLNHNVMYWYQQKSSQAPKLLFHYYDKDFNNEADTPDNFQSRRPNTSFCFLDIRSPGLGDTAMYLCATSIIRDRVSEQYFGPGTRLTVT.

V is TRBV29-1 and J is TRBJ2-5; 8 positions agree with TRBD2. The CDR3 consists of 14 residues. In germline, CDR1 is SQVTM, CDR2 ANQGSEA. V lost 6 bases to trimming and J lost 5 bases; unmatched junction nucleotides: 11. The CDR3 protein is CSVRADSGSETQYF. DNA of the CDR3: TGCAGCGTCCGAGCGGACAGCGGGAGTGAGACCCAGTACTTC.

The chain combines TRBV11-3 with TRBJ1-5, with 9 bases that match TRBD1. Trimming removed 1 base from V and 5 bases from J; junction bases left unmatched: 6. The V gene's germline CDR1 is SGHNT and CDR2 YENEEA. The CDR3 consists of 16 residues. The CDR3 DNA reads as TGTGCCAGCAGCTTAGTGCGACAGGGGGGGGATCAGCCCCAGCATTTT. Amino acid sequence: CASSLVRQGGDQPQHF.

The genes are TRBV11-2 and TRBJ1-1, with 7 bases identical to TRBD1. This CDR3 spans 13 amino acids. CDR1 is SGHAT, CDR2 FQNNGV, per germline. The J segment lost 6 bases and the V segment lost 5 bases, leaving 6 bases of the junction unmatched. The CDR3 nucleotides are TGTGCCAGCAGCAGAAGACAGGGCTCTGAAGCTTTCTTT. This codes for CASSRRQGSEAFF. Full variable domain (outside the CDR3, taken from reference TRBV11-2 and TRBJ1-1): EAGVAQSPRYKIIEKRQSVAFWCNPISGHATLYWYQQILGQGPKLLIQFQNNGVVDDSQLPKDRFSAERLKGVDSTLKIQPAKLEDSAVYLCASSRRQGSEAFFGQGTRLTVV.

The chain carries TRBV29-1 and TRBJ1-2; 9 nucleotides align to TRBD1. V dropped 5 bases and J dropped 7; count of bases not matched to a gene: 8. The CDR3 runs to 13 residues. The germline V gene has CDR1 SQVTM and CDR2 ANQGSEA. CDR3 amino acids: CSVLDRGKGGYTF. CDR3 DNA sequence: TGCAGCGTTCTTGACAGGGGGAAAGGTGGCTACACCTTC.

This sequence joins TRBV7-9 and TRBJ1-2, with D possibly TRBD1 on 6 matching bases. The CDR3 runs to 16 residues. The germline V gene has CDR1 SEHNR and CDR2 FQNEAQ (reference sequence). V was shortened by 1 base and J by 2 bases, with 14 bases between the two germline ends. The CDR3 sequence: CASSLDVTGTNYGYTF. The CDR3, as DNA: TGTGCCAGCAGCTTAGACGTAACAGGGACCAACTATGGCTACACCTTC.

In this sample, this clone turned up once. The chain couples TRBV6-5 to TRBJ2-7; 7 bases fit TRBD1. There are 15 residues in the CDR3. Germline loops: CDR1 MNHEY, CDR2 SVGAGI. Trimming cost V 2 bases and J 0 bases; bases outside gene matches: 4. Here the CDR3 reads CASSYRGRGSYEQYF. The CDR3 bases are TGTGCCAGCAGTTACAGGGGGCGAGGCTCCTACGAGCAGTACTTC.

The genes are TRBV11-2 and TRBJ1-2, with 9 nucleotides matching TRBD1. The CDR3 contains 16 residues. CDR1 and CDR2 from the germline V gene are SGHAT and FQNNGV. J lost 4 bases, V lost 7 bases, and 13 bases had no gene match. Here the CDR3 reads CASNPGQGIVGYGYTF. The CDR3 bases are TGTGCCAGCAACCCGGGACAGGGCATAGTAGGCTATGGCTACACCTTC. The whole variable domain, remainder taken from reference TRBV11-2 and TRBJ1-2, is EAGVAQSPRYKIIEKRQSVAFWCNPISGHATLYWYQQILGQGPKLLIQFQNNGVVDDSQLPKDRFSAERLKGVDSTLKIQPAKLEDSAVYLCASNPGQGIVGYGYTFGSGTRLTVV.

The chain is built from TRBV27 and TRBJ2-7; D remains ambiguous. Trimming cost V 2 bases and J 0 bases, with 14 bases left between them. The CDR3 has 16 residues. From germline, CDR1 is MNHEY and CDR2 SMNVEV (reference sequence). The CDR3 is CASSLGTQSHSYEQYF. CDR3 nucleotide sequence: TGTGCCAGCAGTTTAGGTACTCAATCCCACTCCTACGAGCAGTACTTC.

The chain recombines TRBV7-2 with TRBJ1-1, with D hard to call. The CDR3 is 14 amino acids. Germline V CDR1 and CDR2: SGHTA, FQGNSA. The V and J ends lost 5 bases and 0 bases respectively, with 10 bases between them. CDR3 sequence (DNA): TGTGCCAGCAGCCTTCAGATCATGAACACTGAAGCTTTCTTT. It yields the protein CASSLQIMNTEAFF.

This clone has only a few counts. V gene TRBV7-9 combines with J gene TRBJ2-7, with a possible D match to TRBD1 (5 bases). CDR3 length: 16 amino acids. V was shortened by 1 base and J by 0 bases, with 13 bases between the two germline ends. Germline CDR1 and CDR2: SEHNR and FQNEAQ (reference sequence). CDR3 amino acids: CASSLGRQGLSYEQYF. Written as DNA, the CDR3 is TGTGCCAGCAGCTTAGGAAGGCAGGGCCTCTCCTACGAGCAGTACTTC.